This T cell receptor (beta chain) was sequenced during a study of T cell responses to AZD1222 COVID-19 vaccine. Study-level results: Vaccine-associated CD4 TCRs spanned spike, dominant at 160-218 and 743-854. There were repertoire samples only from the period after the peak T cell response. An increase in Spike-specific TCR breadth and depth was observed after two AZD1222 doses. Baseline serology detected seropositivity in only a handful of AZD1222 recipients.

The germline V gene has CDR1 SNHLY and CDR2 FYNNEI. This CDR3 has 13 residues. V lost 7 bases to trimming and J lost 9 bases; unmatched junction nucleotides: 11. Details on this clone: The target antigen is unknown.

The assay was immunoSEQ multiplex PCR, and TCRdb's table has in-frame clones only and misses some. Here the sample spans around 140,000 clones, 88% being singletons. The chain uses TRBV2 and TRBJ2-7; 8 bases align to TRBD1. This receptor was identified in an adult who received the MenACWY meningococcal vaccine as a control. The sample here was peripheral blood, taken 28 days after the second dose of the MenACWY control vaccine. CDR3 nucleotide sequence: TGTGCCAGCACGAGGACAGGGATTCGAAGGCAGTACTTC. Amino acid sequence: CASTRTGIRRQYF. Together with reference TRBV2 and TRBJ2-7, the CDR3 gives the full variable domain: EPEVTQTPSHQVTQMGQEVILRCVPISNHLYFYWYRQILGQKVEFLVSFYNNEISEKSEIFDDQFSVERPDGSNFTLKIRSTKLEDSAMYFCASTRTGIRRQYFGPGTRLTVT.